This entry lists 15 T cell receptor beta chains sequenced from one sample in a study of cytomegalovirus exposure and HLA in healthy donors. 13 Jbeta primers and 60 Vbeta primers were used for the PCR. TCRdb's table, derived via immunoSEQ multiplex PCR, lists solely in-frame clones and lacks some. The repertoire includes some 200,000 clones, 81% of them detected once, and 3% to 4.5% sits in the top ten. The sequencing input was PBMCs. The receptor source for this set is a man aged 45-65 years in good health and CMV-seronegative.

This clone was recorded only once. Additional DNA sequences in this sample encode the identical CDR3. V gene TRBV29-1 combines with J gene TRBJ1-1; D is perhaps TRBD1 (6 bases). This CDR3 is built from 13 residues. The germline V gene has CDR1 SQVTM and CDR2 ANQGSEA. V dropped 6 bases and J dropped 1 base, with 12 bases sitting between them. The CDR3 loop is CSVAGTQNTEAFF. The CDR3 DNA sequence: TGCAGCGTAGCCGGGACACAGAACACTGAAGCTTTCTTT.

The rearrangement uses TRBV6-5 and TRBJ2-5; D is unclear. The CDR3 spans 12 residues. Trimming took off 0 bases at V and 7 bases at J, with 6 bases between the two ends. Germline CDR1 MNHEY, CDR2 SVGAGI. CDR3 nucleotide sequence: TGTGCCAGCAGTTACTCGACTGGGACCCAGTACTTC. Protein product: CASSYSTGTQYF.

The chain recombines TRBV27 with TRBJ2-1, with D possibly matching TRBD2 (5 bases). The V end lost 5 bases, the J end lost 2 bases, and 13 bases lay between the germline ends. The CDR3 spans 15 residues. Germline V gene data show CDR1 as MNHEY and CDR2 as SMNVEV (reference sequence). DNA of the CDR3: TGTGCCAGCAGTCCCCAGACTACCCCCTACAATGAGCAGTTCTTC. Translating it yields CASSPQTTPYNEQFF.

V gene TRBV7-2 combines with J gene TRBJ2-7, with 9 bases identical to TRBD1. CDR1 is SGHTA, CDR2 FQGNSA, per germline. The CDR3 has 15 residues. V shed 5 bases and J 2 bases; nucleotides not matched to a gene: 7. Here the CDR3 reads CASSEGTGQPYEQYF. The CDR3 DNA is TGTGCCAGCAGCGAAGGGACAGGGCAACCCTACGAGCAGTACTTC.

The CDR3: CASSISGGRNQPQHF. The CDR3 DNA is TGTGCCAGTAGTATATCAGGAGGGAGGAATCAGCCCCAGCATTTT. The rearrangement joins TRBV19 to TRBJ1-5; D gene unclear. This CDR3 contains 15 residues. The germline CDR1 and CDR2 sequences are LNHDA and SQIVND (reference sequence). Trimming pared 2 bases from V and 4 bases from J, leaving 12 bases between.

This clone was seen a handful of times. The chain employs TRBV7-8 and TRBJ1-5; possibly TRBD1 for D (5 bases). There are 14 residues in the CDR3. V lost 1 base, J lost 7 bases, and 11 bases lay in between. Germline V lookup: CDR1 SGHVS, CDR2 FQNEAQ. The CDR3 sequence is CASSLDGGDQPQHF. CDR3 DNA: TGTGCCAGCAGCTTAGACGGGGGGGACCAGCCCCAGCATTTT. The full variable domain, its missing parts supplied by reference TRBV7-8 and TRBJ1-5, is GAGVSQSPRYKVAKRGQDVALRCDPISGHVSLFWYQQALGQGPEFLTYFQNEAQLDKSGLPSDRFFAERPEGSVSTLKIQRTQQEDSAVYLCASSLDGGDQPQHFGDGTRLSIL.

The CDR3 DNA reads TGCAGCGTCCTCCAGGGGGGTTCAGCTTTCTTT. The encoded protein is CSVLQGGSAFF. The J gene is TRBJ1-1, the V gene TRBV29-1; 7 nucleotides align to TRBD1. The germline CDR1 and CDR2 sequences are SQVTM and ANQGSEA. With V trimmed by 6 bases and J by 10 bases, 8 bases remained unmatched. The CDR3 sequence is 11 residues long.

A single count supports this clone. This sequence joins TRBV5-6 and TRBJ2-7; unclear D gene. V was clipped by 0 bases and J by 6 bases, with 4 bases between them. This CDR3 region has 11 residues. Germline V gene sequence: CDR1 SGHDT, CDR2 YYEEEE. CDR3 amino acids: CASSLGREQYF. The CDR3 bases are TGTGCCAGCAGCTTGGGTCGCGAGCAGTACTTC.

V usage is TRBV15 and J usage is TRBJ1-5, with a tentative D call TRBD1 (5 bases). Trimming removed 6 bases from V and 3 bases from J, with 9 bases in between. The CDR3 extends over 13 amino acids. The germline V gene has CDR1 LNHNV and CDR2 YYDKDF (reference sequence). The CDR3 bases are TGTGCCACCAGTACTGGGGCCAATCAGCCCCAGCATTTT. It codes for CATSTGANQPQHF.

The CDR3 nucleotides read TGTGCCAGCAGCCGACTCATTAATGAAAAACTGTTTTTT. Its protein is CASSRLINEKLFF. This rearrangement joins TRBV7-8 to TRBJ1-4; no reliable D call. The germline gives CDR1 SGHVS, CDR2 FQNEAQ. CDR3 length equals 13 residues. Trimming cost V 5 bases and J 4 bases, with 8 bases left between them.

The V gene is TRBV27, the J gene TRBJ2-3, with TRBD1 matching 7 bases. The V and J ends lost 4 bases and 8 bases, in that order; junction bases with no gene match: 12. There are 15 residues in the CDR3. The germline V gene encodes CDR1 MNHEY and CDR2 SMNVEV (reference sequence). CDR3 sequence (DNA): TGTGCCAGCAGTTCCCTCGGGGACAGAGAGACTACGCAGTATTTT. It encodes CASSSLGDRETTQYF.

The chain is built from TRBV19 and TRBJ2-1; tentative D call: TRBD1 (5 bases). V lost 5 bases and J 0 bases, leaving 8 bases between the germline ends. CDR1 and CDR2 from the germline V gene are LNHDA and SQIVND (reference sequence). This CDR3 comprises 14 residues. The CDR3 spells CASSQGNSYNEQFF. In nucleotides, the CDR3 is TGTGCCAGTAGTCAGGGAAACTCCTACAATGAGCAGTTCTTC.

V gene TRBV6-1 combines with J gene TRBJ1-5; TRBD1 is a possible D gene (5 bases). The CDR3 covers 13 residues. With 8 bases removed from V and 3 bases from J, the gap between germline ends came to 11 bases. Germline V gives CDR1 MNHNS, CDR2 SASEGT. CDR3 in DNA: TGTGCCAGCGGTCAGGGACTCAATCAGCCCCAGCATTTT. Protein product: CASGQGLNQPQHF.

As DNA, the CDR3 is TGTGCCAGCTCACCCGGACAGAAAGTTTATGGCTACACCTTC. This encodes CASSPGQKVYGYTF. This chain joins TRBV18 and TRBJ1-2; maybe TRBD1 (6 bases). This CDR3 spans 14 amino acids. CDR1 is KGHSH and CDR2 is LQKENI in the germline V gene. Trimming cost V 3 bases and J 5 bases, with 13 bases left between them.

The chain has TRBV29-1 and TRBJ2-5; a weak D match, TRBD2 (6 bases). Germline CDR1 SQVTM, CDR2 ANQGSEA. CDR3 length equals 13 residues. Between the trimmed V and J ends, which lost 0 bases and 11 bases, there was a span of 16 bases. The CDR3 nucleotides read TGCAGCGTTGAAGATCTTCAGGGCGGGGAGCAGTACTTC. Translation: CSVEDLQGGEQYF.